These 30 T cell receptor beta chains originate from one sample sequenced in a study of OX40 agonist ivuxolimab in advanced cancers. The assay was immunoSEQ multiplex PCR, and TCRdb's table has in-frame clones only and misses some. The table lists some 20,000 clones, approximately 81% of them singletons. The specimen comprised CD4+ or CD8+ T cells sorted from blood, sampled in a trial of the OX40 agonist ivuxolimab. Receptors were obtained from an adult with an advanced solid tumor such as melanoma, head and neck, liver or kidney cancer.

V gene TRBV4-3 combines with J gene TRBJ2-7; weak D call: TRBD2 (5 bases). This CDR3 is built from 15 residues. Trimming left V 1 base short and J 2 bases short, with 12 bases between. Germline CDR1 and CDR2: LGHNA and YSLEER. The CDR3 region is CASSQVLAGPYEQYF. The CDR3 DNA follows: TGCGCCAGCAGCCAAGTCCTGGCGGGCCCCTACGAGCAGTACTTC.

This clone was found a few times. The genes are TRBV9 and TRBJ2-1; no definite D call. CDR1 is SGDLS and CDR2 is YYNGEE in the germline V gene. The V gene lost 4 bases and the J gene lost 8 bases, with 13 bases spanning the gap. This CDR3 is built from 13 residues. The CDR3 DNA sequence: TGTGCCAGCAGCTTCCTAGATACCCATGAGCAGTTCTTC. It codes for CASSFLDTHEQFF.

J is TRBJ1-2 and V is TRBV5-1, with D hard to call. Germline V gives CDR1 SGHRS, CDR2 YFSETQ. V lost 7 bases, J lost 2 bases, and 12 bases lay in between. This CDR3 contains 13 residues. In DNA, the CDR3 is TGCGCCAGCGGTACAACAGCAAACTATGGCTACACCTTC. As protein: CASGTTANYGYTF.

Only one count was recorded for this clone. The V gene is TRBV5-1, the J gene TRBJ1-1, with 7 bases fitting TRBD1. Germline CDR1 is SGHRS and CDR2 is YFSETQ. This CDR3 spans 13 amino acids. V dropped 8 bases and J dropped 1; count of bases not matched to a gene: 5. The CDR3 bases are TGCGCCAGTCAGGGGGATGGGAACACTGAAGCTTTCTTT. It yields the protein CASQGDGNTEAFF.

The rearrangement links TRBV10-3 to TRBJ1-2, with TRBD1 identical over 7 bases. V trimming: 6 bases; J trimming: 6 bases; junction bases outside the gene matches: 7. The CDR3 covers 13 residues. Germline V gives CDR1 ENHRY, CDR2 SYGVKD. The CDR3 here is CAISLTGFNGYTF. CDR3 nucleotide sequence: TGTGCCATCAGCTTGACAGGGTTTAATGGCTACACCTTC.

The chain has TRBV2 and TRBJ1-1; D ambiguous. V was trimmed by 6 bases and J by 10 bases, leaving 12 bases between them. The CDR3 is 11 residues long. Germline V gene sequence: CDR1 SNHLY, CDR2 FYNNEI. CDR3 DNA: TGTGCCAGCAGGGTAGGGCTGACAGCTTTCTTT. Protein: CASRVGLTAFF.

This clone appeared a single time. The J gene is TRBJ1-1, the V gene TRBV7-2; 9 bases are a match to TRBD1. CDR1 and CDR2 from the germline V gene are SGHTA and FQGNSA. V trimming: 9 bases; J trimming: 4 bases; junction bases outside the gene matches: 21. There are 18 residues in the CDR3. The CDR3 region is CASTSGDRAQDPSTEAFF. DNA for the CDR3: TGTGCCAGTACATCCGGGGACAGGGCCCAAGACCCTTCCACTGAAGCTTTCTTT.

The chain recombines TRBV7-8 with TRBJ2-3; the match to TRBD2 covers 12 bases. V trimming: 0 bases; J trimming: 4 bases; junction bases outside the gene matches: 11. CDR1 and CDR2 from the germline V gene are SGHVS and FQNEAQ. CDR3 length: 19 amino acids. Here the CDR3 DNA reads TGTGCCAGCAGCTTAGCCCGACTAGCGGGGGCCTCGTGGGCAGATACGCAGTATTTT. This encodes CASSLARLAGASWADTQYF.

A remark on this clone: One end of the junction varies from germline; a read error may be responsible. The CDR3 sequence is CASSSSGTDGYTF. CDR3 coding DNA: TGTGCCAGCAGTTCCTCTGGGACAGATGGCTACACCTTC. The V call is TRBV10-3, the J call TRBJ1-2, with 7 bases aligning to TRBD1. CDR1 is ENHRY, CDR2 SYGVKD, per germline. This CDR3 has 13 residues.

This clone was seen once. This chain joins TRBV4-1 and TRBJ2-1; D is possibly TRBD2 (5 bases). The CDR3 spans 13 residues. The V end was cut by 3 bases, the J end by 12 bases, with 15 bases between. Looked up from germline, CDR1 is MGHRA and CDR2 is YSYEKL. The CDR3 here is CASSQGAVRGQFF. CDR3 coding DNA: TGCGCCAGCAGCCAGGGTGCGGTTCGGGGGCAGTTCTTC.

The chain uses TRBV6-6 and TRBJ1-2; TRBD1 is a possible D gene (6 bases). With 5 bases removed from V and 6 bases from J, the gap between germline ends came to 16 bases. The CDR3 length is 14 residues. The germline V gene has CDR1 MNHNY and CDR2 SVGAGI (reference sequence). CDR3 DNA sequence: TGTGCCAGCAGTGACGGAGGGACACAGCATGGCTACACCTTC. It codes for CASSDGGTQHGYTF.

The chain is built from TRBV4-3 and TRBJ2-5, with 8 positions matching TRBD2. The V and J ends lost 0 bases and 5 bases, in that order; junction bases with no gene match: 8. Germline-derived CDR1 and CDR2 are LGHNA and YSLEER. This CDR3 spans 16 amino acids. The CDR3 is CASSQERGGAQETQYF. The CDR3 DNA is TGCGCCAGCAGCCAAGAACGGGGGGGGGCGCAGGAGACCCAGTACTTC.

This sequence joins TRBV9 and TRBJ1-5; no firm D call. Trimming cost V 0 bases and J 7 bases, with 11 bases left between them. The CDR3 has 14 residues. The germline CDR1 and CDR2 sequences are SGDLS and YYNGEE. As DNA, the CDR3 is TGTGCCAGCAGCGTAGGTGGCCGGGAGCAGCCCCAGCATTTT. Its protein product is CASSVGGREQPQHF.

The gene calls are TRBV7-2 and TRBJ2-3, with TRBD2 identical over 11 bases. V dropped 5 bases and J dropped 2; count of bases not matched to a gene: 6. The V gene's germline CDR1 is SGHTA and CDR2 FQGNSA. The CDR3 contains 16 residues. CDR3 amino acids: CASSLRLAGLTDTQYF. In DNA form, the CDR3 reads TGTGCCAGCAGCCTCAGACTAGCGGGGCTCACAGATACGCAGTATTTT.

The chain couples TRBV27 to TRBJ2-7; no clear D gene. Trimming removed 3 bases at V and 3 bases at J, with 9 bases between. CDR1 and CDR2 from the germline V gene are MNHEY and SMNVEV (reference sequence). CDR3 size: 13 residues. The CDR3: CASSFDRFYEQYF. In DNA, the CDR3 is TGTGCCAGCAGTTTCGATCGGTTCTACGAGCAGTACTTC.

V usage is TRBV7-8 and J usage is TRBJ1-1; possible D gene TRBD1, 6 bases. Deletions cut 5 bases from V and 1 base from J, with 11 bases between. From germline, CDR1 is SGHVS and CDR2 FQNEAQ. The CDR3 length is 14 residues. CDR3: CASSIRGANTEAFF. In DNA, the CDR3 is TGTGCCAGCAGCATAAGGGGGGCGAACACTGAAGCTTTCTTT.

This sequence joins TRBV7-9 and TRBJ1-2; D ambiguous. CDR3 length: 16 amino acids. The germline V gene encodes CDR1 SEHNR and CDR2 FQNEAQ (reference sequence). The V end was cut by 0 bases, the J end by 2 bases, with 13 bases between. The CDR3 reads CASSLARRLTNYGYTF. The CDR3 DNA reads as TGTGCCAGCAGCTTAGCCCGCCGGCTAACGAACTATGGCTACACCTTC.

The CDR3 DNA sequence: TGTGCCAGCACCCAAAGCAGAGAGCAGTTCTTC. It yields the protein CASTQSREQFF. This sequence joins TRBV7-9 and TRBJ2-1; unclear D gene. With 7 bases removed from V and 10 bases from J, the gap between germline ends came to 11 bases. Germline lookup yields CDR1 SEHNR and CDR2 FQNEAQ (reference sequence). The CDR3 spans 11 residues.

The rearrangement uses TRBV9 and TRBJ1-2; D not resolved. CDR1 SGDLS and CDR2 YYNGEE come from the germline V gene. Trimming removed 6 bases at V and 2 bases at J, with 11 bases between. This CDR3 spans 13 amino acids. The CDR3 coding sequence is TGTGCCAGCAAATCGTCCGAGAACTATGGCTACACCTTC. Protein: CASKSSENYGYTF.

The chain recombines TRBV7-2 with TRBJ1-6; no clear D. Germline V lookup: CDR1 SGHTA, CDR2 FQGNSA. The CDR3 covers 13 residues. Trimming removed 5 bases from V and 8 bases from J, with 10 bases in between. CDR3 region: CASSLLVDSPLHF. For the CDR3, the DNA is TGTGCCAGCAGCCTATTAGTGGATTCACCCCTCCACTTT.

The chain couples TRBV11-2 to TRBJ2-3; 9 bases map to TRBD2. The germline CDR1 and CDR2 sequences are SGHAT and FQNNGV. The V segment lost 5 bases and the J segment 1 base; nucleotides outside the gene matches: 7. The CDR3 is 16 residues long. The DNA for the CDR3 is TGTGCCAGCAGCACTGGACTAGCGAAGGGCACAGATACGCAGTATTTT. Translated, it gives CASSTGLAKGTDTQYF.

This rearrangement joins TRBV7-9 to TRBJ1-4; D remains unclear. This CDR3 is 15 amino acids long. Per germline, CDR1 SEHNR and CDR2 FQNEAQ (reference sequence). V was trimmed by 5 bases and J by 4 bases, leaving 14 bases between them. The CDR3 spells CASSPPESGNEKLFF. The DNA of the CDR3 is TGTGCCAGCAGCCCCCCGGAGTCGGGTAATGAAAAACTGTTTTTT. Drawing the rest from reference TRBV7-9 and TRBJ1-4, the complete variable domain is DTGVSQNPRHKITKRGQNVTFRCDPISEHNRLYWYRQTLGQGPEFLTYFQNEAQLEKSRLLSDRFSAERPKGSFSTLEIQRTEQGDSAMYLCASSPPESGNEKLFFGSGTQLSVL.

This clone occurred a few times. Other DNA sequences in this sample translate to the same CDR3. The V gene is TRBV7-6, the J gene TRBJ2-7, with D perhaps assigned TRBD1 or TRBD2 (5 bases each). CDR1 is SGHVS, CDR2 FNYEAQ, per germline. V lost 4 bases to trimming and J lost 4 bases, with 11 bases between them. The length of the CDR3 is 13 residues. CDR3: CASSSGPNYEQYF. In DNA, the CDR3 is TGTGCCAGCAGCTCGGGACCGAATTACGAGCAGTACTTC.

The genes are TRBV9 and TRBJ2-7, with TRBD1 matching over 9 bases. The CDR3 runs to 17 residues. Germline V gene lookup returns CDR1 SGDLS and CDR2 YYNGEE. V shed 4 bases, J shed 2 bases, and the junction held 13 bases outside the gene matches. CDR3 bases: TGTGCCAGCAGCTCCAGCCCCCGGGACAGGGCAACCTACGAGCAGTACTTC. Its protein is CASSSSPRDRATYEQYF.

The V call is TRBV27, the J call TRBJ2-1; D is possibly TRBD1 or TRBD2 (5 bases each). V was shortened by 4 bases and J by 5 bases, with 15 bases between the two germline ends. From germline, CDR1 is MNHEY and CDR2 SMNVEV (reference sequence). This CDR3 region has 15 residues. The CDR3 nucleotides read TGTGCCAGCAGTTGGGTGGCAGGGAGCAACAATGAGCAGTTCTTC. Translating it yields CASSWVAGSNNEQFF.

As DNA, the CDR3 is TGTGCCAGCAGTTTACGGGCAGATACGCAGTATTTT. Translation: CASSLRADTQYF. The chain carries TRBV6-6 and TRBJ2-3; D gene ambiguous. Trimming took off 4 bases at V and 4 bases at J, with 6 bases between the two ends. The CDR3 runs to 12 residues. The germline V gene has CDR1 MNHNY and CDR2 SVGAGI (reference sequence).

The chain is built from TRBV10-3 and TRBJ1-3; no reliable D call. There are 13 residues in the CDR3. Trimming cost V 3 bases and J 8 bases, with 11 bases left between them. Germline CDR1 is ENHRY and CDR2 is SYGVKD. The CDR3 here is CAISERVVDTIYF. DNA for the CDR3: TGTGCCATCAGTGAAAGAGTTGTGGACACCATATATTTT.

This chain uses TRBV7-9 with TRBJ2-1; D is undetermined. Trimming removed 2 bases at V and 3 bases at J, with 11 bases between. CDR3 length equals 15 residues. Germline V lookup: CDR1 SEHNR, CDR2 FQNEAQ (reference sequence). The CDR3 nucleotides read TGTGCCAGCAGCTTAATACAGTCGGGCTACAATGAGCAGTTCTTC. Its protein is CASSLIQSGYNEQFF.

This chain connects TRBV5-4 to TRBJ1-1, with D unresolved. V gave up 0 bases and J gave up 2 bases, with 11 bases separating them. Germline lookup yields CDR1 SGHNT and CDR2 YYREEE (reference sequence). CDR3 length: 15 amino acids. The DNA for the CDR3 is TGTGCCAGCAGCTTGGTCGGGGTGGCCAACACTGAAGCTTTCTTT. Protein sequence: CASSLVGVANTEAFF.

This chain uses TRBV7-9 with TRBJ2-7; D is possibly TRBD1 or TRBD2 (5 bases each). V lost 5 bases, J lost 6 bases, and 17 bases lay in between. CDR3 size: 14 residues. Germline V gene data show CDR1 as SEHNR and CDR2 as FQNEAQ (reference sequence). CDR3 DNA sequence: TGTGCCAGCAGCACCGGGACCCTCGCTACCGAGCAGTACTTC. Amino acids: CASSTGTLATEQYF.